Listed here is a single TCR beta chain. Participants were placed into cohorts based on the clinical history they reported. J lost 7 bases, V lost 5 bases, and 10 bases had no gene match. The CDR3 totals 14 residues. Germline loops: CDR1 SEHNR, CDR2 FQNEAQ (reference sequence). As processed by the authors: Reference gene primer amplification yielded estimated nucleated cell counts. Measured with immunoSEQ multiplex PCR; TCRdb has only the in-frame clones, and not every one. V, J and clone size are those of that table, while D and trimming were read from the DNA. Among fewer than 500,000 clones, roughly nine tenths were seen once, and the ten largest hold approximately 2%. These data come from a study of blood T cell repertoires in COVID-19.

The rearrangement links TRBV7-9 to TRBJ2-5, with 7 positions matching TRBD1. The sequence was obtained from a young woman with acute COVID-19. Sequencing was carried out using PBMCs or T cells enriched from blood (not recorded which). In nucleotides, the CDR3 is TGTGCCAGCAGCCCGGGACAGATAGTTGGGACCCAGTACTTC. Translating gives CASSPGQIVGTQYF.